The rows below give T cell receptor beta chains drawn from one sample of a study of shared clonotypes between healthy human individuals. Measured with immunoSEQ multiplex PCR; TCRdb has only the in-frame clones, and not every one. The table lists about 2.4 million clones, more than 80% of them singletons. Specimen: naive CD4+ T cells sorted from blood. These receptors all stem from a man between 18 and 29 years old in good health. Each CDR3 is given with its conserved first and last residue. The order of the fields is CDR3 DNA, CDR3 protein, D gene, J gene, V gene, clone size. The D gene is left open where the match is weak. Size values are once, few and many counts, or a class for expanded clones, and some rows have none.

cdr3_nt: TGTGCCAGCAGCCCCACTGCAACTAATGAAAAACTGTTTTTT
cdr3_aa: CASSPTATNEKLFF
d_call: NA
j_call: TRBJ1-4
v_call: TRBV6-5
clone_size: NA

cdr3_nt: TGTGCCAGCAGCTTAGGTCAGCGCCTTAATTCACCCCTCCACTTT
cdr3_aa: CASSLGQRLNSPLHF
d_call: NA
j_call: TRBJ1-6
v_call: TRBV7-8
clone_size: NA

cdr3_nt: TGTGCCACCACGGATGGCTACAATGAGCAGTTCTTC
cdr3_aa: CATTDGYNEQFF
d_call: NA
j_call: TRBJ2-1
v_call: TRBV10-3
clone_size: NA

cdr3_nt: TGTGCCAGCAGCCCAGCGGAAAGCTATGGCTACACCTTC
cdr3_aa: CASSPAESYGYTF
d_call: NA
j_call: TRBJ1-2
v_call: TRBV10-3
clone_size: NA

cdr3_nt: TGTGCCAGCAGCCCGTCGCGTGAAGATACGCAGTATTTT
cdr3_aa: CASSPSREDTQYF
d_call: NA
j_call: TRBJ2-3
v_call: TRBV7-6
clone_size: NA

cdr3_nt: TGTGCCAGCAGCTCTTACAGGGACCACTACAATGAGCAGTTCTTC
cdr3_aa: CASSSYRDHYNEQFF
d_call: NA
j_call: TRBJ2-1
v_call: TRBV9
clone_size: NA

cdr3_nt: TGTGCCATCAATCCGGGACAGGTGGCCTACGAGCAGTACTTC
cdr3_aa: CAINPGQVAYEQYF
d_call: TRBD1
j_call: TRBJ2-7
v_call: TRBV10-3
clone_size: NA

cdr3_nt: TGTGCCAGCAGTGGACAGGGGTGGCAAACGCAGTATTTT
cdr3_aa: CASSGQGWQTQYF
d_call: TRBD1
j_call: TRBJ2-3
v_call: TRBV6-1
clone_size: NA

cdr3_nt: TGTGCCAGCAGTACTAGCGGAACCTTCCAAGAGACCCAGTACTTC
cdr3_aa: CASSTSGTFQETQYF
d_call: TRBD2
j_call: TRBJ2-5
v_call: TRBV2
clone_size: NA

cdr3_nt: TGTGCCAGCAGCTTAGCCCTAAAAGAGACCCAGTACTTC
cdr3_aa: CASSLALKETQYF
d_call: NA
j_call: TRBJ2-5
v_call: TRBV7-8
clone_size: NA

cdr3_nt: TGTGCCAGCAGCCAGCGGGAGACCAATGAGCAGTTCTTC
cdr3_aa: CASSQRETNEQFF
d_call: TRBD2
j_call: TRBJ2-1
v_call: TRBV6-1
clone_size: NA

cdr3_nt: TGTGCCAGCAATAGGGGTGGGACAGGGCTCGGAGAGCAGTACTTC
cdr3_aa: CASNRGGTGLGEQYF
d_call: TRBD1
j_call: TRBJ2-5
v_call: TRBV28
clone_size: NA

cdr3_nt: TGTGCCAGCAGCTACTCCATTCTAGGGAGCACCTTC
cdr3_aa: CASSYSILGSTF
d_call: NA
j_call: TRBJ2-7
v_call: TRBV7-9
clone_size: NA

cdr3_nt: TGCAGCGCGGCCGGCCAGGGGGCTATCTACGAGCAGTACTTC
cdr3_aa: CSAAGQGAIYEQYF
d_call: TRBD1
j_call: TRBJ2-7
v_call: TRBV29-1
clone_size: once

cdr3_nt: TGTGCCAGCCAAAAAGGAGCGGGAGCTACCGGGGAGCTGTTTTTT
cdr3_aa: CASQKGAGATGELFF
d_call: TRBD2
j_call: TRBJ2-2
v_call: TRBV6-6
clone_size: NA

cdr3_nt: TGTGCCAGCAGCTTACGCGGACTAGCCAACTACGAGCAGTACTTC
cdr3_aa: CASSLRGLANYEQYF
d_call: TRBD2
j_call: TRBJ2-7
v_call: TRBV7-2
clone_size: NA

cdr3_nt: TGTGCCAGCAGTAGCGGGAGGAATACCGGGGAGCTGTTTTTT
cdr3_aa: CASSSGRNTGELFF
d_call: TRBD2
j_call: TRBJ2-2
v_call: TRBV2
clone_size: NA

cdr3_nt: TGCGCCAGCAGCCAAGATACGGCGGGGGCTAGCACAGATACGCAGTATTTT
cdr3_aa: CASSQDTAGASTDTQYF
d_call: NA
j_call: TRBJ2-3
v_call: TRBV4-1
clone_size: NA

cdr3_nt: TGTGCCTGGAGTGACAGGGTAGGAGATACGCAGTATTTT
cdr3_aa: CAWSDRVGDTQYF
d_call: NA
j_call: TRBJ2-3
v_call: TRBV30
clone_size: NA

cdr3_nt: TGTGCCATCAGTGAGTCTCAGGGTAACGGGGAAAAACTGTTTTTT
cdr3_aa: CAISESQGNGEKLFF
d_call: NA
j_call: TRBJ1-4
v_call: TRBV10-3
clone_size: NA

cdr3_nt: TGTGCCAGCAGAAGTGACCGGAACACCGGGGAGCTGTTTTTT
cdr3_aa: CASRSDRNTGELFF
d_call: NA
j_call: TRBJ2-2
v_call: TRBV2
clone_size: NA

cdr3_nt: TGTGCCAGCAGCGCAACTCGACAGGGGGCCGAAGAGACCCAGTACTTC
cdr3_aa: CASSATRQGAEETQYF
d_call: TRBD1
j_call: TRBJ2-5
v_call: TRBV7-9
clone_size: NA

cdr3_nt: TGTGCCACCAGAGCTCAACAGGGGGCTTCAGAGACCCAGTACTTC
cdr3_aa: CATRAQQGASETQYF
d_call: TRBD1
j_call: TRBJ2-5
v_call: TRBV10-3
clone_size: once

cdr3_nt: TGTGTCAAGCCGAATACTGAAGCTTTCTTT
cdr3_aa: CVKPNTEAFF
d_call: NA
j_call: TRBJ1-1
v_call: TRBV6-5
clone_size: NA

cdr3_nt: TGTGCCAGCAGTTTAGAGGGAGGGGACGAGCAGTACTTC
cdr3_aa: CASSLEGGDEQYF
d_call: TRBD2
j_call: TRBJ2-7
v_call: TRBV27
clone_size: NA

cdr3_nt: TGTGCCAGCAGCGTGGGACAGGGCGTGTACGAGCAGTACTTC
cdr3_aa: CASSVGQGVYEQYF
d_call: TRBD1
j_call: TRBJ2-7
v_call: TRBV5-6
clone_size: NA

cdr3_nt: TGTGCCAGCAGTGAAGCTACCGCGATGAGTGTATATGGCTACACCTTC
cdr3_aa: CASSEATAMSVYGYTF
d_call: NA
j_call: TRBJ1-2
v_call: TRBV6-1
clone_size: NA

cdr3_nt: TGTGCCAGCAGCAAAAGGGACAGGGCAAATCAGCCCCAGCATTTT
cdr3_aa: CASSKRDRANQPQHF
d_call: TRBD1
j_call: TRBJ1-5
v_call: TRBV28
clone_size: once

cdr3_nt: TGTGCCAGCAGCTTGGCTAGCGGGAGAGTAGATACGCAGTATTTT
cdr3_aa: CASSLASGRVDTQYF
d_call: TRBD2
j_call: TRBJ2-3
v_call: TRBV5-4
clone_size: NA

cdr3_nt: TGTGCCAGAGGGCACAGGGTAGGCAATGAGCAGTTCTTC
cdr3_aa: CARGHRVGNEQFF
d_call: NA
j_call: TRBJ2-1
v_call: TRBV5-3
clone_size: NA

cdr3_nt: TGTGCCAGCATCCCCCGCGCAGGTTCCTACGAGCAGTACTTC
cdr3_aa: CASIPRAGSYEQYF
d_call: NA
j_call: TRBJ2-7
v_call: TRBV2
clone_size: NA

cdr3_nt: TGCGCCAGCAGCTTGCACAGCTATGGCTACACCTTC
cdr3_aa: CASSLHSYGYTF
d_call: NA
j_call: TRBJ1-2
v_call: TRBV5-1
clone_size: NA

cdr3_nt: TGTGCCAGTAGCGCTAGCGGGAGCTGGGATGAGCAGTTCTTC
cdr3_aa: CASSASGSWDEQFF
d_call: TRBD2
j_call: TRBJ2-1
v_call: TRBV19
clone_size: NA

cdr3_nt: TGTGCCAGCAGTTCCGGCGGACAGGGGGCCTATGGCTACACCTTC
cdr3_aa: CASSSGGQGAYGYTF
d_call: TRBD1
j_call: TRBJ1-2
v_call: TRBV28
clone_size: NA

cdr3_nt: TGTGCCAGCTCCCCTCCGGGGGAAGAGACCCAGTACTTC
cdr3_aa: CASSPPGEETQYF
d_call: NA
j_call: TRBJ2-5
v_call: TRBV5-7
clone_size: NA

cdr3_nt: TGTGCCAGCAGCTTGTTGGCTTCAAGGGAGTATTCACCCCTCCACTTT
cdr3_aa: CASSLLASREYSPLHF
d_call: NA
j_call: TRBJ1-6
v_call: TRBV5-6
clone_size: NA

cdr3_nt: TGCGCCAGCAGTTTATTACGGGACACTGCTCAAGAGACCCAGTACTTC
cdr3_aa: CASSLLRDTAQETQYF
d_call: NA
j_call: TRBJ2-5
v_call: TRBV5-1
clone_size: NA

cdr3_nt: TGTGCCAGCAGCCCCAGCGGGAGGAAGTCCTACAATGAGCAGTTCTTC
cdr3_aa: CASSPSGRKSYNEQFF
d_call: TRBD2
j_call: TRBJ2-1
v_call: TRBV5-6
clone_size: NA

cdr3_nt: TGTGCCAGCAAAAAAGCGGGAGGTCCCTACGAGCAGTACTTC
cdr3_aa: CASKKAGGPYEQYF
d_call: TRBD2
j_call: TRBJ2-7
v_call: TRBV6-5
clone_size: NA

cdr3_nt: TGCGCCAGCAGCCAAGGCGACAGGAAACAAGAGACCCAGTACTTC
cdr3_aa: CASSQGDRKQETQYF
d_call: NA
j_call: TRBJ2-5
v_call: TRBV4-1
clone_size: NA

cdr3_nt: TGTGCCAGTAGTATAGGGAACACAGGGGGCTTTGCGGTCACCGGGGAGCTGTTTTTT
cdr3_aa: CASSIGNTGGFAVTGELFF
d_call: TRBD1
j_call: TRBJ2-2
v_call: TRBV19
clone_size: NA

cdr3_nt: TGTGCCAGCAGCGTCGGACTAGCGGAGCAGTTCTTC
cdr3_aa: CASSVGLAEQFF
d_call: TRBD2
j_call: TRBJ2-1
v_call: TRBV11-2
clone_size: NA

cdr3_nt: TGTGCCAGCAGTTCCCGACAGCAAAATGGTCCAAAGCCCCAGCATTTT
cdr3_aa: CASSSRQQNGPKPQHF
d_call: NA
j_call: TRBJ1-5
v_call: TRBV6-6
clone_size: NA

cdr3_nt: TGTGCTAGCCGCCTAGGAGACACCGGGGAGCTGTTTTTT
cdr3_aa: CASRLGDTGELFF
d_call: NA
j_call: TRBJ2-2
v_call: TRBV7-7
clone_size: NA

cdr3_nt: TGTGCCAGCAGTGATCTGGACAGGGGAGTGGGCGGCTACACCTTC
cdr3_aa: CASSDLDRGVGGYTF
d_call: TRBD1
j_call: TRBJ1-2
v_call: TRBV6-1
clone_size: NA

cdr3_nt: TGTGCCATCAGTGAGCGAGGGACGGAACGATACAATGAGCAGTTCTTC
cdr3_aa: CAISERGTERYNEQFF
d_call: NA
j_call: TRBJ2-1
v_call: TRBV10-3
clone_size: NA

cdr3_nt: TGCGCCAGCAGGGGACAGAGCACAGATACGCAGTATTTT
cdr3_aa: CASRGQSTDTQYF
d_call: TRBD1
j_call: TRBJ2-3
v_call: TRBV5-1
clone_size: NA

cdr3_nt: TGTGCCAGCAGCCCCAGACTAGCGGGGGGAAATGAGCAGTTCTTC
cdr3_aa: CASSPRLAGGNEQFF
d_call: NA
j_call: TRBJ2-1
v_call: TRBV12-1
clone_size: NA

cdr3_nt: TGTGCCAGCAGTGCTGAGGGGGACCCGGATACGCAGTATTTT
cdr3_aa: CASSAEGDPDTQYF
d_call: NA
j_call: TRBJ2-3
v_call: TRBV6-6
clone_size: NA

cdr3_nt: TGTGCCAGCAGCCGTTACGCGGGGAGTCCCCAAGAGACCCAGTACTTC
cdr3_aa: CASSRYAGSPQETQYF
d_call: NA
j_call: TRBJ2-5
v_call: TRBV5-4
clone_size: NA

cdr3_nt: TGTGCCAGCTCACAAGGATTGGACGGACGTCCTGGGGGCTACACCTTC
cdr3_aa: CASSQGLDGRPGGYTF
d_call: NA
j_call: TRBJ1-2
v_call: TRBV18
clone_size: NA

cdr3_nt: TGTGCCAGCAGACAAGGGACTAGCGGGGGAACCACAGATACGCAGTATTTT
cdr3_aa: CASRQGTSGGTTDTQYF
d_call: TRBD2
j_call: TRBJ2-3
v_call: TRBV5-4
clone_size: once

cdr3_nt: TGTGCCAGCAGCATTGCCCGGAACACTGAAGCTTTCTTT
cdr3_aa: CASSIARNTEAFF
d_call: NA
j_call: TRBJ1-1
v_call: TRBV28
clone_size: NA

cdr3_nt: TGTGCCAGCACCGACCCACGGGGGGCGGTCACTGAAGCTTTCTTT
cdr3_aa: CASTDPRGAVTEAFF
d_call: NA
j_call: TRBJ1-1
v_call: TRBV11-2
clone_size: NA

cdr3_nt: TGTGCCAGCAGCCCAGCACCTGGGACCTACGAGCAGTACTTC
cdr3_aa: CASSPAPGTYEQYF
d_call: NA
j_call: TRBJ2-7
v_call: TRBV7-2
clone_size: NA

cdr3_nt: TGTGCCAGCAGCCCCGGGGGGGGCTTTATGACCGGGGAGCTGTTTTTT
cdr3_aa: CASSPGGGFMTGELFF
d_call: TRBD2
j_call: TRBJ2-2
v_call: TRBV11-1
clone_size: NA

cdr3_nt: TGTGCCAGCGAACAGGGCGGAGGGGATACGCAGTATTTT
cdr3_aa: CASEQGGGDTQYF
d_call: NA
j_call: TRBJ2-3
v_call: TRBV2
clone_size: NA

cdr3_nt: TGTGCCAGCAGCTTAGTCCTAGCGGGAGCTTACAATGAGCAGTTCTTC
cdr3_aa: CASSLVLAGAYNEQFF
d_call: TRBD2
j_call: TRBJ2-1
v_call: TRBV7-2
clone_size: NA

cdr3_nt: TGTGCCAGCAGCTCACTAGCGTACCAAGAGACCCAGTACTTC
cdr3_aa: CASSSLAYQETQYF
d_call: TRBD2
j_call: TRBJ2-5
v_call: TRBV5-6
clone_size: NA

cdr3_nt: TGTGCCTGCTGCGGACAGTCCAATCAGCCCCAGCATTTT
cdr3_aa: CACCGQSNQPQHF
d_call: NA
j_call: TRBJ1-5
v_call: TRBV30
clone_size: NA